This TCR beta chain was sequenced in a study of early T cells in non-severe SARS-CoV-2 infection. Individual cDNA molecules were tagged with unique molecular identifiers, the study reported. In TCRdb, the 5' RACE reads were re-called with MiXCR into one record per CDR3 protein. This sample yields some 62,000 distinct CDR3 sequences, of which less than 10% are seen a single time; over 0.95% belongs to the top ten. The sequence was obtained from an adult who was a healthcare worker with PCR-confirmed SARS-CoV-2 infection or an uninfected control (not recorded which). The sample comprised whole blood.

Written as DNA, the CDR3 is TGTGCCAGCAAGTACTCCTACGAGCAGTACGTC. Translation gives CASKYSYEQYV. The gene calls are TRBV2 and TRBJ2-7; D is unclear. The germline V gene encodes CDR1 SNHLY and CDR2 FYNNEI. V lost 7 bases to trimming and J lost 0 bases, with 4 bases between them. The CDR3 is made up of 11 amino acids.